Given below is one T cell receptor beta chain in context. No antigen is known for it. The data were produced by immunoSEQ multiplex PCR, yet TCRdb's version contains in-frame clones alone and is incomplete. The table has around 130,000 clones, approximately 87% seen once. The donors were members of the validation cohort comprising 120 subjects, separate from the approximately 710-subject first cohort. This sample is part of a study of cytomegalovirus exposure and HLA in healthy donors. Overall study findings and caveats: Cytomegalovirus status was reportedly diagnosed by the classifier with high specificity and sensitivity.

CDR1 is MNHEY and CDR2 is SMNVEV in the germline V gene (reference sequence). Trimming cost V 2 bases and J 4 bases, with 10 bases left between them. The CDR3 is 14 amino acids. The J gene is TRBJ2-3, the V gene TRBV27; D remains unclear. The sequence was collected from a woman aged 30 to 39 in good health and CMV-seronegative. The sequenced sample consisted of PBMCs. CDR3 protein: CASSLEVAPDTQYF. The CDR3 DNA is TGTGCCAGCAGTTTAGAGGTCGCCCCAGATACGCAGTATTTT.